The clone carrying this T cell receptor beta chain was detected many times. The source of the sample is a study of molecular identifiers for immune sequencing clone quantification. Study-level information: The replicate experiment used RNA from roughly 21,000 or 96,000 naive CD8 cells. This RNA was split into five aliquots, and four of them were sequenced.

TCRdb fed the PCR reads into MiXCR, producing one record per CDR3 protein. The sample lists approximately 41,000 distinct CDR3 sequences; under 25% were seen once. Germline V gene data show CDR1 as MGHRA and CDR2 as YSYEKL. This CDR3 comprises 12 residues. V gave up 0 bases and J gave up 9 bases, with 3 bases separating them. Source material: naive CD8+ T cells from blood, with Jurkat cell RNA spiked in. Subset described: FACS-sorted CD8+CD4-CCR7+CD45RA+ naive T cells. The chain employs TRBV4-1 and TRBJ1-6; D remains unclear. The receptor's source is a human donor in good health. Some libraries in this study had Jurkat cell RNA spiked in. CDR3 residues: CASSQESSPLHF. The DNA for the CDR3 is TGCGCCAGCAGCCAAGAGAGTTCACCCCTCCACTTT.